The T cell receptor (beta chain) described here comes from a study of blood T cells in healthy people across ages. Study-level information: About one barcoded beta molecule was captured per two T cells (by template switching).

It was with a sample-barcoded 5' primer and a J-beta primer mix that a second PCR of about 6 to 12 cycles was run. Every cDNA was tagged by a template-switch adaptor with 12 random nucleotides. TCRdb independently ran MiXCR on the 5' RACE reads; one entry per CDR3 protein. The sample includes some 640,000 distinct CDR3 sequences, 49% of them seen just once. The table lists this clonotype with a few counts. Its antigen remains unknown. General study results and limits: Diversity figures based on one million T cells were deemed too low.

The CDR3 contains 17 residues. The sample was blood. The gene calls are TRBV12-3 or TRBV12-4 and TRBJ2-7; 11 bases are shared with TRBD2. Near its end, the DNA agrees better with TRBJ2-5, so the J call may be wrong. The TCR was taken from a woman aged 55-70 years in good health. In DNA form, the CDR3 reads TGTGCCAGCAGTTTAAGGACTAGCGGGTACGGGGAGGCGACCCAGTACTTC. Residues: CASSLRTSGYGEATQYF.